The present T cell receptor (beta chain) was sequenced within a study of blood T cell repertoires in COVID-19. This clone has just a few counts. TCRdb's copy holds only in-frame clones and misses some; the assay was immunoSEQ multiplex PCR. The table has approximately 470,000 clones, around 90% seen once. Germline V lookup: CDR1 LNHDA, CDR2 SQIVND (reference sequence). Germline trimming cut 3 bases from V and 2 bases from J; bases unmatched to any gene: 15. The CDR3 extends over 18 amino acids. This clonotype originated in a woman aged 18-29 years who had recovered from COVID-19. The V and J genes are TRBV19 and TRBJ1-1, with 7 bases identical to TRBD1. The sample consisted of PBMCs or T cells enriched from blood (not recorded which). CDR3 loop: CASSIGLFHRGGNTEAFF. For the CDR3, the DNA is TGTGCCAGTAGTATCGGGCTATTCCACAGGGGAGGAAACACTGAAGCTTTCTTT.